A single sample gave rise to the 24 T cell receptor beta chains below, sequenced in a study of control samples from healthy donors and cancer patients. The assay was immunoSEQ multiplex PCR, and TCRdb's table has in-frame clones only and misses some. The table lists some 67,000 clones, more than 75% of them singletons. Sample: PBMCs. These receptors originate from a woman aged 45-65 years with head and neck cancer.

The chain links TRBV5-1 to TRBJ1-2; perhaps TRBD1 as D (5 bases). CDR1 SGHRS and CDR2 YFSETQ come from the germline V gene. V was trimmed by 4 bases and J by 5 bases, leaving 18 bases between them. This CDR3 comprises 15 residues. The DNA of the CDR3 is TGCGCCAGCAGCGTGTCCCAGGGAGTGTCGTATGGCTACACCTTC. It yields the protein CASSVSQGVSYGYTF.

This chain joins TRBV27 and TRBJ2-6; TRBD1 is a possible D gene (5 bases). In germline, CDR1 is MNHEY, CDR2 SMNVEV (reference sequence). The CDR3 length is 16 residues. V shed 3 bases and J shed 0 bases, with 9 bases lying between them. The CDR3 protein is CASSLITGSGANVLTF. CDR3 DNA: TGTGCCAGCAGTTTGATCACAGGCTCTGGGGCCAACGTCCTGACTTTC.

The gene calls are TRBV7-6 and TRBJ2-3; D unclear. In germline, CDR1 is SGHVS, CDR2 FNYEAQ. V shed 7 bases and J shed 1 base, with 9 bases lying between them. The CDR3 sequence is 13 residues long. The CDR3 nucleotides are TGTGCCAGCAACCTCGGGCGCACAGATACGCAGTATTTT. Residues: CASNLGRTDTQYF.

The genes are TRBV6-6 and TRBJ1-6; unclear D gene. With 2 bases removed from V and 5 bases from J, the gap between germline ends came to 7 bases. Germline CDR1 is MNHNY and CDR2 is SVGAGI (reference sequence). The CDR3 runs 14 residues. The CDR3 bases are TGTGCCAGCAGTTACCCCAAAAATAATTCACCCCTCCACTTT. This translates into CASSYPKNNSPLHF.

The genes are TRBV12-3 or TRBV12-4 and TRBJ1-2; 9 bases are a match to TRBD1. Losses at the gene ends were 6 bases for V and 4 bases for J; bases not matched to a gene: 3. CDR3 length: 13 residues. Written as DNA, the CDR3 is TGTGCCAGCAGATTGGGACAGGGCTATGGCTACACCTTC. This codes for CASRLGQGYGYTF.

V and J are TRBV29-1 and TRBJ2-7; D perhaps matches TRBD1 (6 bases). The CDR3 has 13 residues. V was cut by 4 bases and J by 5 bases, with 15 bases left in between. CDR1 SQVTM and CDR2 ANQGSEA come from the germline V gene. The CDR3 loop is CSVAGGAIHEQYF. The CDR3, as DNA: TGCAGCGTTGCTGGGGGCGCAATCCACGAGCAGTACTTC.

This sequence joins TRBV3-1 (or the pseudogene TRBV3-2) and TRBJ2-5; D may be TRBD2 (8 bases). V gave up 3 bases and J gave up 3 bases, with 20 bases separating them. Germline CDR1 reads LGHDT; CDR2 reads YNNKEL (reference sequence). The CDR3 runs to 17 residues. The CDR3 loop is CASSQGALAGTEETQYF. As DNA, the CDR3 is TGTGCCAGCAGCCAGGGCGCTTTAGCGGGGACAGAAGAGACCCAGTACTTC.

The genes are TRBV4-1 and TRBJ2-3; D is undetermined. With 1 base removed from V and 4 bases from J, the gap between germline ends came to 12 bases. Per the germline V gene, CDR1 is MGHRA and CDR2 is YSYEKL. The CDR3 covers 15 residues. CDR3 residues: CASSQGAVGADTQYF. The CDR3 region has the DNA TGCGCCAGCAGCCAAGGGGCAGTTGGTGCAGATACGCAGTATTTT.

The chain couples TRBV20-1 to TRBJ1-3, with no clear D. Germline loops: CDR1 DFQATT, CDR2 SNEGSKA (reference sequence). The V gene lost 5 bases and the J gene lost 1 base, with 12 bases spanning the gap. The CDR3 spans 14 residues. The CDR3 sequence is CSAGGHSSGNTIYF. As DNA, the CDR3 is TGCAGTGCTGGTGGCCACTCATCTGGAAACACCATATATTTT.

This clone was found a few times. The rearrangement joins TRBV4-3 to TRBJ2-5, with 10 bases matching TRBD1. CDR1 and CDR2 (germline): LGHNA, YSLEER. Trimming took 3 bases from V and 5 from J; bases not matched to a gene: 24. There are 21 residues in the CDR3. CDR3: CASSQNAQAGTGEVCAETQYF. The DNA for the CDR3 is TGCGCCAGCAGCCAGAACGCCCAAGCCGGGACAGGGGAGGTCTGTGCGGAGACCCAGTACTTC.

The V and J genes are TRBV13 and TRBJ2-1, with 8 bases matching TRBD2. V shed 5 bases and J 5 bases; nucleotides not matched to a gene: 11. CDR3 size: 16 residues. Germline V gene sequence: CDR1 PRHDT, CDR2 FYEKMQ (reference sequence). CDR3 in DNA: TGTGCCAGCAGCCGTCCGTTAGCGGGGTCCCACAATGAGCAGTTCTTC. Amino acid sequence: CASSRPLAGSHNEQFF.

This clone has more than one count but fewer than ten. V is TRBV28 and J is TRBJ2-7; maybe TRBD1 (6 bases). The germline V gene has CDR1 MDHEN and CDR2 SYDVKM. The CDR3 extends over 15 amino acids. V was cut by 6 bases and J by 3 bases, with 18 bases left in between. DNA of the CDR3: TGTGCCAGCAGCGCCCCCGACAGGTTCCTCTACGAGCAGTACTTC. Translating gives CASSAPDRFLYEQYF.

This chain joins TRBV5-1 and TRBJ1-1; the match to TRBD1 covers 10 bases. The germline CDR1 and CDR2 sequences are SGHRS and YFSETQ. This CDR3 has 16 amino acids. Germline trimming cut 0 bases from V and 4 bases from J; bases unmatched to any gene: 6. The CDR3 spells CASSLAVGQGSTEAFF. DNA of the CDR3: TGCGCCAGCAGCTTGGCCGTGGGACAGGGGAGCACTGAAGCTTTCTTT.

This clone was seen a single time. This chain uses TRBV27 with TRBJ1-1; D is unresolved. V was trimmed by 6 bases and J by 5 bases, leaving 13 bases between them. The germline CDR1 and CDR2 sequences are MNHEY and SMNVEV (reference sequence). The CDR3 totals 13 residues. The chain's CDR3 is CASSPRVNTEAFF. CDR3 coding DNA: TGTGCCAGCAGCCCCCGGGTAAATACTGAAGCTTTCTTT.

V usage is TRBV7-2 and J usage is TRBJ2-7; D uncertain. Germline V lookup: CDR1 SGHTA, CDR2 FQGNSA. V lost 2 bases and J lost 4, with 12 bases in between. This CDR3 is built from 14 residues. The CDR3 here is CASSLRVPPYEQYF. The CDR3, as DNA: TGTGCCAGCAGCTTAAGGGTCCCTCCTTACGAGCAGTACTTC. The full variable domain, its missing parts supplied by reference TRBV7-2 and TRBJ2-7, is GAGVSQSPSNKVTEKGKDVELRCDPISGHTALYWYRQSLGQGLEFLIYFQGNSAPDKSGLPSDRFSAERTGGSVSTLTIQRTQQEDSAVYLCASSLRVPPYEQYFGPGTRLTVT.

The rearrangement joins TRBV19 to TRBJ2-4; 7 bases are shared with TRBD2. V gave up 8 bases and J gave up 2 bases; unmatched junction bases: 9. Germline-derived CDR1 and CDR2 are LNHDA and SQIVND (reference sequence). This CDR3 is built from 15 residues. The CDR3 region is CASQQTGGTKNIQYF. The CDR3 coding sequence is TGTGCCAGTCAGCAAACGGGGGGAACCAAAAACATTCAGTACTTC.

The rearrangement links TRBV9 to TRBJ1-3; D is undetermined. The CDR3 is made up of 16 amino acids. The germline V and J ends were trimmed by 2 bases and 0 bases, with 12 bases remaining between them. From germline, CDR1 is SGDLS and CDR2 YYNGEE. The CDR3 is CASSVRQSGSGNTIYF. The CDR3 nucleotides are TGTGCCAGCAGCGTTAGGCAATCGGGCTCTGGAAACACCATATATTTT.

This chain joins TRBV11-2 and TRBJ2-7, with D possibly called TRBD1 or TRBD2 (5 bases each). Between the trimmed V and J ends, which lost 4 bases and 5 bases, there was a span of 12 bases. The CDR3 runs 13 residues. The germline gives CDR1 SGHAT, CDR2 FQNNGV. The CDR3: CASSSGRGNEQYF. The CDR3 DNA follows: TGTGCCAGCAGCTCGGGCCGGGGCAACGAGCAGTACTTC. Full variable domain (rest looked up from reference TRBV11-2 and TRBJ2-7): EAGVAQSPRYKIIEKRQSVAFWCNPISGHATLYWYQQILGQGPKLLIQFQNNGVVDDSQLPKDRFSAERLKGVDSTLKIQPAKLEDSAVYLCASSSGRGNEQYFGPGTRLTVT.

The chain has TRBV2 and TRBJ1-1; perhaps TRBD1 as D (5 bases). This CDR3 comprises 18 residues. V was clipped by 3 bases and J by 0 bases, with 20 bases between them. Per the germline V gene, CDR1 is SNHLY and CDR2 is FYNNEI. CDR3 bases: TGTGCCAGCAGTGATGGGGACCCCGCCGGGGGAATGAACACTGAAGCTTTCTTT. Translating it yields CASSDGDPAGGMNTEAFF.

The CDR3 is CASSFTGWRYGYTF. The CDR3 DNA is TGTGCCAGCAGCTTTACAGGGTGGAGATACGGCTACACCTTC. The chain joins TRBV5-4 to TRBJ1-2; perhaps TRBD1 as D (6 bases). Germline lookup yields CDR1 SGHNT and CDR2 YYREEE (reference sequence). The CDR3 is 14 residues long. The germline V and J ends were trimmed by 2 bases and 8 bases, with 16 bases remaining between them. The whole variable domain, filled in from reference TRBV5-4 and TRBJ1-2, reads ETGVTQSPTHLIKTRGQQVTLRCSSQSGHNTVSWYQQALGQGPQFIFQYYREEENGRGNFPPRFSGLQFPNYSSELNVNALELDDSALYLCASSFTGWRYGYTFGSGTRLTVV.

This rearrangement joins TRBV12-3 or TRBV12-4 to TRBJ2-5, with TRBD1 identical over 8 bases. Germline trimming cut 10 bases from V and 5 bases from J; bases unmatched to any gene: 6. This CDR3 has 12 residues. CDR3 nucleotide sequence: TGTGCCACCCAGGGGGCGGGGGAGACCCAGTACTTC. This codes for CATQGAGETQYF.

The chain carries TRBV12-3 or TRBV12-4 and TRBJ2-5; 7 nucleotides align to TRBD2. The trim removed 7 bases at V and 5 bases at J, leaving 7 bases unmatched. This CDR3 spans 13 amino acids. The CDR3 DNA follows: TGTGCCAGCACTCGGCGGGGGATGGAGACCCAGTACTTC. The encoded protein is CASTRRGMETQYF.

V gene TRBV11-3 combines with J gene TRBJ2-3, with 9 bases that match TRBD2. The germline V gene has CDR1 SGHNT and CDR2 YENEEA. The CDR3 covers 16 residues. V gave up 4 bases and J gave up 0 bases; unmatched junction bases: 5. DNA of the CDR3: TGTGCCAGCAGCTCTCAGCTAGCGGGGAGCACAGATACGCAGTATTTT. Its protein product is CASSSQLAGSTDTQYF.

The rearrangement joins TRBV18 to TRBJ1-2, with D perhaps matching TRBD1 (6 bases). V lost 3 bases, J lost 0 bases, and 11 bases lay in between. The germline CDR1 and CDR2 sequences are KGHSH and LQKENI. The CDR3 covers 15 residues. The chain's CDR3 is CASSPGQNTNYGYTF. For the CDR3, the DNA is TGTGCCAGCTCACCTGGACAGAATACTAACTATGGCTACACCTTC.